This T cell receptor beta chain was identified during a study of cytomegalovirus exposure and HLA in healthy donors. This clone turned up a few times. Researchers ran the PCR with 60 Vbeta and 13 Jbeta primers. TCRdb keeps only in-frame clones here, not all; method: immunoSEQ multiplex PCR. The data show roughly 180,000 clones, roughly 84% seen once. Sequencing was carried out using PBMCs. This TCR was sampled from a girl aged 2 to 9 in good health and CMV-seropositive.

The CDR3 bases are TGTGCCAGCAGCCAACCTAGGACAGGGGTGAACACTGAAGCTTTCTTT. The encoded protein is CASSQPRTGVNTEAFF. The J gene is TRBJ1-1, the V gene TRBV5-4, with 9 bases aligning to TRBD1. The CDR3 covers 16 residues. The junction had 7 bases not matched to a gene; V was cut back by 4 bases and J by 0 bases. CDR1 and CDR2 from the germline V gene are SGHNT and YYREEE (reference sequence).